This T cell receptor beta chain stems from a study of blood T cells in healthy people across ages. Total RNA was isolated from each sample in quantities of at least 5.5 micrograms. Primed by a sample-barcoded 5' primer and a J-beta primer mix, a second PCR proceeded for roughly 7 to 11 cycles. TCRdb re-derived calls from the 5' RACE reads in MiXCR, one entry per CDR3 protein. The table has 1.5 million or so distinct CDR3 sequences, 35% to 45% seen once; the top ten hold 7% to 9%. Sample: blood. The clonotype was recovered from a woman aged 18-29 years in good health.

This CDR3 reads CASSPQTSGGGTDTQYF. The CDR3, as DNA: TGCGCCAGCAGCCCCCAGACTAGCGGGGGGGGCACAGATACGCAGTATTTT. The rearrangement links TRBV4-1 to TRBJ2-3; 14 nucleotides match TRBD2. The CDR3 has 17 residues. V dropped 4 bases and J dropped 1; count of bases not matched to a gene: 4. Germline-derived CDR1 and CDR2 are MGHRA and YSYEKL.